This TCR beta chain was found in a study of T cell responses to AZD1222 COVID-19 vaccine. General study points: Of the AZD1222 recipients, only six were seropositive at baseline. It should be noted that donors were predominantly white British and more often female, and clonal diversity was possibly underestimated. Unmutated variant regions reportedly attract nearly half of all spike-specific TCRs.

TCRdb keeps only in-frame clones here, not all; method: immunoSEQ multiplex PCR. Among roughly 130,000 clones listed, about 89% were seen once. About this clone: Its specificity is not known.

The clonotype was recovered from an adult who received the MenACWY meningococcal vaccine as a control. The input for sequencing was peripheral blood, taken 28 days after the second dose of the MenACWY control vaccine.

CDR3 in amino acids: CASRDRGSNEQFF. In DNA, the CDR3 is TGTGCCAGCAGGGACAGGGGAAGCAATGAGCAGTTCTTC. The V gene is TRBV19, the J gene TRBJ2-1; TRBD1 matches 10 bases. In germline, CDR1 is LNHDA, CDR2 SQIVND (reference sequence). The length of the CDR3 is 13 residues. V was clipped by 9 bases and J by 6 bases; unmatched bases: 5.